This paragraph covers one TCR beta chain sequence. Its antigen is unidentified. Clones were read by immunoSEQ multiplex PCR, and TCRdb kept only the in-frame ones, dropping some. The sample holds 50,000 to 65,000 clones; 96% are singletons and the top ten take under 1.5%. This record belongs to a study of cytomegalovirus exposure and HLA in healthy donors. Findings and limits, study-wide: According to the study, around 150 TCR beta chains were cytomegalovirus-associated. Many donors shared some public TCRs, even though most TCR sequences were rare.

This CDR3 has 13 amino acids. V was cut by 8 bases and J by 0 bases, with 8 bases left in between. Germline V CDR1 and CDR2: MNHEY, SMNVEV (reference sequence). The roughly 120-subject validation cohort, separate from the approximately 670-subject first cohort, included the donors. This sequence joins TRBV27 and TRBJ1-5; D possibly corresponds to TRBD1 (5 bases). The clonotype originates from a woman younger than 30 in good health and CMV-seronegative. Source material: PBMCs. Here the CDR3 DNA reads TGTGCCAGCGGACATTATAGCAATCAGCCCCAGCATTTT. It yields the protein CASGHYSNQPQHF.